The 17 T cell receptor beta chains given below trace back to one sample, sequenced in a study of human T cells and chemical hapten exposure. Time point given: pre-sensitization, week 0. Treatment denoted: therapeutic diphenylcyclopropenone sensitization with weekly scalp DPC. TCRdb independently ran MiXCR on the RACE reads; one entry per CDR3 protein. The sample contains some 330,000 distinct CDR3 sequences, 5% to 6.5% of which appear only once. Sample: whole blood, taken in connection with sensitization to the hapten diphenylcyclopropenone (DPC). The receptors derive from a woman between 18 and 29 years old with alopecia areata. Some clones in this sample may be carry-over from other donors' samples.

This clonotype has a handful of counts. The V gene is TRBV28, the J gene TRBJ1-1, with D possibly being TRBD1 (5 bases). This CDR3 spans 17 amino acids. Germline V CDR1 and CDR2: MDHEN, SYDVKM. V was trimmed by 1 base and J by 7 bases, leaving 22 bases between them. The CDR3 DNA reads as TGTGCCAGCAGTTTATTAGGTCTAGGTGAAGGGGCTGGTGAAGCTTTCTTT. It specifies CASSLLGLGEGAGEAFF.

The CDR3 coding sequence is TGTGCCAGCCTGGACAGGCAAAGGGATACGCAGTATTTT. This sequence encodes CASLDRQRDTQYF. The chain links TRBV7-2 to TRBJ2-3, with 7 positions matching TRBD1. This CDR3 is built from 13 residues. Losses at the gene ends were 8 bases for V and 6 bases for J; bases not matched to a gene: 8. In germline, CDR1 is SGHTA, CDR2 FQGNSA.

The V call is TRBV28, the J call TRBJ1-3; D gene uncertain. Deletions cut 6 bases from V and 0 bases from J, with 9 bases between. The CDR3 consists of 14 residues. Germline lookup yields CDR1 MDHEN and CDR2 SYDVKM. CDR3 sequence: CASSRDYSGNTIYF. Written as DNA, the CDR3 is TGTGCCAGCAGCCGCGATTACTCTGGAAACACCATATATTTT. The complete variable domain, with remaining parts taken from reference TRBV28 and TRBJ1-3, reads DVKVTQSSRYLVKRTGEKVFLECVQDMDHENMFWYRQDPGLGLRLIYFSYDVKMKEKGDIPEGYSVSREKKERFSLILESASTNQTSMYLCASSRDYSGNTIYFGEGSWLTVV.

This clonotype was found many times. The chain has TRBV7-2 and TRBJ1-1; D is undetermined. V was clipped by 1 base and J by 0 bases, with 6 bases between them. Germline values: CDR1 SGHTA, CDR2 FQGNSA. CDR3 length equals 14 residues. The CDR3 DNA reads as TGTGCCAGCAGCTTAGACTTATTGAACACTGAAGCTTTCTTT. Protein: CASSLDLLNTEAFF.

This clonotype was detected a few times. J is TRBJ2-4 and V is TRBV7-6; D is ambiguous. Deletions cut 5 bases from V and 6 bases from J, with 11 bases between. The CDR3 has 13 amino acids. Germline V lookup: CDR1 SGHVS, CDR2 FNYEAQ. DNA of the CDR3: TGTGCCAGCAGCCCCCGTGGGATAAACATTCAGTACTTC. This gives the protein CASSPRGINIQYF.

This clonotype was observed at least ten times. This CDR3 is CASRSDGNQPQHF. In nucleotides, the CDR3 is TGTGCCAGCAGGTCAGACGGGAATCAGCCCCAGCATTTT. This chain joins TRBV6-6 and TRBJ1-5; D unclear. CDR3 length: 13 amino acids. Germline V gives CDR1 MNHNY, CDR2 SVGAGI (reference sequence). Trimming removed 6 bases from V and 4 bases from J, with 10 bases in between.

This clonotype was seen a handful of times. The junction departs from germline at one end; a sequencing error may be responsible. The gene calls are TRBV27 and TRBJ1-1; a weak D match, TRBD1 (6 bases). CDR3 length equals 14 residues. CDR1 and CDR2 from the germline V gene are MNHEY and SMNVEV (reference sequence). The CDR3 bases are TGTGCCAGCAGTTTGAAAACAGAGGCGGGGGCCACGATCTTT. Translating gives CASSLKTEAGATIF.

There are many counts of this clonotype. The chain recombines TRBV29-1 with TRBJ1-2; TRBD1 might be the D (5 bases). Germline lookup yields CDR1 SQVTM and CDR2 ANQGSEA. Deletions cut 2 bases from V and 6 bases from J, with 10 bases between. This CDR3 has 12 residues. CDR3 sequence reads: CSVEWPGNGYTF. CDR3 nucleotide sequence: TGCAGCGTTGAATGGCCAGGGAATGGCTACACCTTC.

This clonotype was seen more than once but under ten times. The V gene is TRBV27, the J gene TRBJ2-5; TRBD1 might be the D (5 bases). The CDR3 extends over 14 amino acids. Germline lookup yields CDR1 MNHEY and CDR2 SMNVEV (reference sequence). Trimming took 1 base from V and 4 from J, leaving 10 bases between them. The CDR3 DNA reads as TGTGCCAGCAGTTTATTAGGGGCCCGAGAGACCCAGTACTTC. It translates to CASSLLGARETQYF.

This clonotype came up a few times. This chain uses TRBV12-5 with TRBJ2-5; the match to TRBD1 covers 9 bases. Germline V gives CDR1 LGHNT, CDR2 FRNRAP. CDR3 size: 15 residues. V dropped 4 bases and J dropped 3; count of bases not matched to a gene: 6. CDR3: CASGSPRTGEETQYF. The DNA for the CDR3 is TGTGCTAGTGGTTCCCCCCGGACAGGGGAAGAGACCCAGTACTTC.

This clonotype was seen many times. The chain combines TRBV6-2 or TRBV6-3 with TRBJ2-7; possible D gene TRBD1, 5 bases. The CDR3 has 18 amino acids. Between the trimmed V and J ends, which lost 2 bases and 0 bases, there was a span of 20 bases. The V gene's germline CDR1 is MNHEY and CDR2 SVGEGT. The DNA of the CDR3 is TGTGCCAGCAGTTACAGTACAGGTTCTTTGAGGAGCTCCTACGAGCAGTACTTC. It encodes CASSYSTGSLRSSYEQYF.

This clonotype was found a few times. The chain is built from TRBV29-1 and TRBJ2-2; TRBD1 might be the D (5 bases). Looked up from germline, CDR1 is SQVTM and CDR2 is ANQGSEA. CDR3 length: 13 amino acids. V was shortened by 5 bases and J by 1 base, with 8 bases between the two germline ends. The chain's CDR3 is CSVITGNTGELFF. As DNA, the CDR3 is TGCAGCGTTATAACAGGGAACACCGGGGAGCTGTTTTTT.

This clonotype was counted ten times or more. V usage is TRBV6-5 and J usage is TRBJ2-4; 11 bases map to TRBD2. The CDR3 is 15 amino acids. V lost 5 bases, J lost 5 bases, and 5 bases stayed unmatched. Germline CDR1 reads MNHEY; CDR2 reads SVGAGI. CDR3 amino acids: CASSRLAGFENIQYF. DNA for the CDR3: TGTGCCAGCAGTAGACTAGCGGGGTTCGAAAACATTCAGTACTTC.

The table lists this clonotype with many counts. The V gene is TRBV7-2, the J gene TRBJ2-7, with D perhaps TRBD1 or TRBD2 (5 bases each). Trimming left V 3 bases short and J 4 bases short, with 13 bases between. Germline CDR1 reads SGHTA; CDR2 reads FQGNSA. The CDR3 has 14 residues. The CDR3 DNA is TGTGCCAGCAGCTTTGGGGACCGAATTTACGAGCAGTACTTC. This sequence encodes CASSFGDRIYEQYF.

The chain joins TRBV29-1 to TRBJ2-7, with TRBD1 matching 9 bases. The ends lost 6 bases at V and 5 bases at J; junction bases unmatched: 2. Germline assignment: CDR1 SQVTM and CDR2 ANQGSEA. The CDR3 totals 11 residues. CDR3 DNA: TGCAGCGTAGGACAGGGGAACGAGCAGTACTTC. The encoded protein is CSVGQGNEQYF.

V and J are TRBV6-5 and TRBJ1-6; no firm D call. This CDR3 has 16 amino acids. CDR1 and CDR2 from the germline V gene are MNHEY and SVGAGI. Trimming took off 0 bases at V and 8 bases at J, with 14 bases between the two ends. The CDR3 DNA is TGTGCCAGCAGTTACTCTGGAGTGACAAGGGATTCACCCCTCCACTTT. This encodes CASSYSGVTRDSPLHF.

This clonotype has a handful of counts. This chain uses TRBV4-2 with TRBJ2-7, with a possible D match to TRBD1 (6 bases). The CDR3 totals 13 residues. Germline lookup yields CDR1 LGHNA and CDR2 YNFKEQ. V was cut by 3 bases and J by 5 bases, with 11 bases left in between. The CDR3 region is CASSQGAADEQYF. The CDR3 nucleotides are TGTGCCAGCAGCCAGGGGGCAGCCGACGAGCAGTACTTC.